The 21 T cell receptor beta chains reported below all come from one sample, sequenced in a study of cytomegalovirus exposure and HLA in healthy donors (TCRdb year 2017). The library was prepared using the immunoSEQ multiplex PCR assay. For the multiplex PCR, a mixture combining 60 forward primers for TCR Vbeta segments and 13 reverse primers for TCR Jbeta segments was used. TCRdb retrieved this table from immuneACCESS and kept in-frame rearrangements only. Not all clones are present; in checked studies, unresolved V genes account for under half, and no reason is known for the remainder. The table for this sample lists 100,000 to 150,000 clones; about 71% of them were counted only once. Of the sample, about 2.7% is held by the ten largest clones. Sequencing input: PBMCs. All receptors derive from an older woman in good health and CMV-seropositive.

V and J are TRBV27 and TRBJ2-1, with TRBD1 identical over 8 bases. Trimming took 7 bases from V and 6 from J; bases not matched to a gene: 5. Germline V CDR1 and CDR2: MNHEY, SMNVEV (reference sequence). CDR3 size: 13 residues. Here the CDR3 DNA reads TGTGCCAGCACCAGGGGGCCTGGCAATGAGCAGTTCTTC. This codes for CASTRGPGNEQFF.

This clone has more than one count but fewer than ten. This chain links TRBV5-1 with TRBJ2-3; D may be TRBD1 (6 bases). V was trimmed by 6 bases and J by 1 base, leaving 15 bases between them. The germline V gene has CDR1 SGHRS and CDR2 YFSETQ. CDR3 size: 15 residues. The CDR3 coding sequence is TGCGCCAGCACCTCCTTGGCAGGGGGCACAGATACGCAGTATTTT. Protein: CASTSLAGGTDTQYF.

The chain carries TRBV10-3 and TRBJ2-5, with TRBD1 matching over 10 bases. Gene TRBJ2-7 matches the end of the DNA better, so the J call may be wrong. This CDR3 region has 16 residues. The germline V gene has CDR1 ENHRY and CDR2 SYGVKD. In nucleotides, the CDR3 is TGTGCCATCAGTGATGGGGACAGGGGAGGCTCCTACGAGCAGTACTTC. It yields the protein CAISDGDRGGSYEQYF.

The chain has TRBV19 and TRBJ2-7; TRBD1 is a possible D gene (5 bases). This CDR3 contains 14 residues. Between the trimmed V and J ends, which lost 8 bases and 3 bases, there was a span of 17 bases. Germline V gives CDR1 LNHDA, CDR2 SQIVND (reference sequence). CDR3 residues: CASQDSQTGYEQYF. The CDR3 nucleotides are TGTGCCAGTCAAGACAGCCAAACCGGCTACGAGCAGTACTTC.

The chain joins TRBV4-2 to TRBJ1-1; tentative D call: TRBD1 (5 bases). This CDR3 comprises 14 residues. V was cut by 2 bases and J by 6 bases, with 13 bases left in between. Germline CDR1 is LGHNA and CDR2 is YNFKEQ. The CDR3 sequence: CASSQSQGLPEAFF. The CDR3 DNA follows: TGTGCCAGCAGCCAAAGCCAGGGTCTCCCTGAAGCTTTCTTT.

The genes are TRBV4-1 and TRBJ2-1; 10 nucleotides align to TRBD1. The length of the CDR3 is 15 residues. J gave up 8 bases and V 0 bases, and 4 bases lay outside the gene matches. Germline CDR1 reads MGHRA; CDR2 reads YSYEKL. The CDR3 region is CASSQDWTGGDEQFF. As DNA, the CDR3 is TGCGCCAGCAGCCAAGATTGGACAGGGGGTGATGAGCAGTTCTTC.

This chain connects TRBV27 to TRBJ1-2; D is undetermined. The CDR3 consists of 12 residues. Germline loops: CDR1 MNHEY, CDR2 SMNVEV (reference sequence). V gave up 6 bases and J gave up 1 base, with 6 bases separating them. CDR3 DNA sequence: TGTGCCAGCAGGAAACTTAACTATGGCTACACCTTC. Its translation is CASRKLNYGYTF.

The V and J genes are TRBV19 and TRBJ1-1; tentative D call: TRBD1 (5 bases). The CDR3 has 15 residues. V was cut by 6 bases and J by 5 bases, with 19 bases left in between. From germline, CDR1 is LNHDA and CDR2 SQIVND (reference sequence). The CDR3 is CASSQGHTTGTEAFF. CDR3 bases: TGTGCCAGTAGCCAGGGCCACACCACTGGGACTGAAGCTTTCTTT.

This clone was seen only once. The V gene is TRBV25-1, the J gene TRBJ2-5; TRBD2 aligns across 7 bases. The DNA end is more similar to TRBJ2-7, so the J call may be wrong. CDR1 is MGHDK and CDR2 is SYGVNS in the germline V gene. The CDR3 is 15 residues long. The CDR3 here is CASSGDRDYANEQYF. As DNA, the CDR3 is TGTGCCAGCAGTGGCGACCGGGACTACGCGAACGAGCAGTACTTC.

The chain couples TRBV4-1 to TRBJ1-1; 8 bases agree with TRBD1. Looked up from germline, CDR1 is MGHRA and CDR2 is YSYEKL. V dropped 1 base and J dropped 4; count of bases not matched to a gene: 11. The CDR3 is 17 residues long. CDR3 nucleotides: TGCGCCAGCAGCCAAGCCGGGACAGGAGGGACGCGCACTGAAGCTTTCTTT. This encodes CASSQAGTGGTRTEAFF.

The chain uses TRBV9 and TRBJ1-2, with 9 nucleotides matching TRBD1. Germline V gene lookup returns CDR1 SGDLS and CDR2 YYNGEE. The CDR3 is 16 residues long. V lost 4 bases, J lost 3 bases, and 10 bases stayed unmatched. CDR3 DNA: TGTGCCAGCAGCAACTCCGGGACAGGGAAGGACTATGGCTACACCTTC. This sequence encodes CASSNSGTGKDYGYTF.

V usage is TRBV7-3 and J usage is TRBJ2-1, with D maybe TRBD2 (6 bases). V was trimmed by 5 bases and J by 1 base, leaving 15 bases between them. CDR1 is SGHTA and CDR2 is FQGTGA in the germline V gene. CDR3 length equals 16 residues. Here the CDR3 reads CASSATSTGSYNEQFF. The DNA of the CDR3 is TGTGCCAGCAGCGCGACTAGTACGGGATCCTACAATGAGCAGTTCTTC.

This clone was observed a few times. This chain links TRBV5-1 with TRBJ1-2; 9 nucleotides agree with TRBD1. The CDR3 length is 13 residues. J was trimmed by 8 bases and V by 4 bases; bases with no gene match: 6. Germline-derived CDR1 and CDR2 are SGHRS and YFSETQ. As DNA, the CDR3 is TGCGCCAGCAGCCCGGGGACAGGGTACGGCTACACCTTC. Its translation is CASSPGTGYGYTF.

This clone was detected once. The CDR3 DNA sequence: TGTGCCAGCAGTGTGGGACAGGGCGGAAACATTCAGTACTTC. Its translation: CASSVGQGGNIQYF. The chain uses TRBV2 and TRBJ2-4; TRBD1 agrees at 9 bases. The length of the CDR3 is 14 residues. Trimming removed 4 bases from V and 6 bases from J; junction bases left unmatched: 4. Germline V gives CDR1 SNHLY, CDR2 FYNNEI.

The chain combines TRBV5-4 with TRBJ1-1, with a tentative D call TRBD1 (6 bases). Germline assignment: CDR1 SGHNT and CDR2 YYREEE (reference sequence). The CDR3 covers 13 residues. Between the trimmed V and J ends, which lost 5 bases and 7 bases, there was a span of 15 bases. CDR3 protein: CASRRSQGGEAFF. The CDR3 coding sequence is TGTGCCAGCAGGCGCTCGCAAGGGGGTGAAGCTTTCTTT.

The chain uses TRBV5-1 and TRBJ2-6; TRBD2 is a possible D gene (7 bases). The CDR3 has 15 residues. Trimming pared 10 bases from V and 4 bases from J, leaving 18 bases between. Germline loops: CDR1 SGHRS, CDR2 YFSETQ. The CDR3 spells CASWEGVLGANVLTF. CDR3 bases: TGCGCCTCTTGGGAGGGGGTATTGGGGGCCAACGTCCTGACTTTC.

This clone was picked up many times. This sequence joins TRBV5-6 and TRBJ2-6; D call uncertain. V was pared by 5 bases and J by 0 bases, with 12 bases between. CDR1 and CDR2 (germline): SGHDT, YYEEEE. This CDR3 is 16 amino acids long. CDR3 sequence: CASSLDVYSGANVLTF. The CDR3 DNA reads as TGTGCCAGCAGTCTAGACGTCTACTCTGGGGCCAACGTCCTGACTTTC.

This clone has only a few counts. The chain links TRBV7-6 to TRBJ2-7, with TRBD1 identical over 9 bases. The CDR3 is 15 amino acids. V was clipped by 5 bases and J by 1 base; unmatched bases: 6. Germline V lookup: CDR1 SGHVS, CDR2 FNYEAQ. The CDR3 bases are TGTGCCAGCAGCAAAGGACAGGGGAGGTCCTACGAGCAGTACTTC. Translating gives CASSKGQGRSYEQYF.

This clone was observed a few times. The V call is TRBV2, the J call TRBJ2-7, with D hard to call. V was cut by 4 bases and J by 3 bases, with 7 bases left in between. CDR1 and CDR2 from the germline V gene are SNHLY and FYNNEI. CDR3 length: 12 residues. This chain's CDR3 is CASSGAGYEQYF. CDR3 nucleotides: TGTGCCAGCAGTGGAGCCGGCTACGAGCAGTACTTC.

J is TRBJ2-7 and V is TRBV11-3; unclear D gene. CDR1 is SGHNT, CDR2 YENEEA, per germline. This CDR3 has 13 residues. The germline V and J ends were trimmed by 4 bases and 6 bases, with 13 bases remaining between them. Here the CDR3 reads CASSYTSGSEQYF. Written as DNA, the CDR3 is TGTGCCAGCAGCTATACCTCAGGTAGCGAGCAGTACTTC. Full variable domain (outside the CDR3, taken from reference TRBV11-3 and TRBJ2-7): EAGVVQSPRYKIIEKKQPVAFWCNPISGHNTLYWYLQNLGQGPELLIRYENEEAVDDSQLPKDRFSAERLKGVDSTLKIQPAELGDSAVYLCASSYTSGSEQYFGPGTRLTVT.

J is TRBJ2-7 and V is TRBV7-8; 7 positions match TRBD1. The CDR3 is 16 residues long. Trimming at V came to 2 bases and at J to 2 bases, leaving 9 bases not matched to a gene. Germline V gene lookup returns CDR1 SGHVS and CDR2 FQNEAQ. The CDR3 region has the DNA TGTGCCAGCAGCTTAAGAAGTCAGGGGGTTCCCTACGAGCAGTACTTC. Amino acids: CASSLRSQGVPYEQYF.